This entry features one T cell receptor beta chain sequence. Its antigen remains unidentified. Different DNA sequences within this sample yield the same CDR3. The data are from a study of beta chain features in type 1 diabetes. Findings and limits, study-wide: Moderate but significant shortening of TCRB CDR3s was recorded in all four CD4+ subsets from Type 1 diabetes patients. Insertions were fewer and deletions more numerous at VDJ junctions in type 1 diabetes patients.

Trimming cost V 1 base and J 3 bases; bases outside gene matches: 0. Germline CDR1 is LNHDA and CDR2 is SQIVND (reference sequence). The CDR3 loop spans 15 amino acids. Purities over 95% were achieved in all sorted populations. The authors reverse transcribed all of the isolated RNA, so sequencing captured expressed TCRB transcripts. Produced via immunoSEQ multiplex PCR; TCRdb's table is partial and in-frame only. The data contain around 360,000 clones, roughly an eighth of them singletons. The sample taken for sequencing was naive CD4+ T cells from blood. This receptor was obtained from a woman aged 18-29 years with type 1 diabetes. The rearrangement uses TRBV19 and TRBJ2-7; 13 bases fit TRBD2. The CDR3 spells CASSIGTSGSYEQYF. The CDR3 bases are TGTGCCAGTAGTATAGGGACTAGCGGGAGCTACGAGCAGTACTTC.